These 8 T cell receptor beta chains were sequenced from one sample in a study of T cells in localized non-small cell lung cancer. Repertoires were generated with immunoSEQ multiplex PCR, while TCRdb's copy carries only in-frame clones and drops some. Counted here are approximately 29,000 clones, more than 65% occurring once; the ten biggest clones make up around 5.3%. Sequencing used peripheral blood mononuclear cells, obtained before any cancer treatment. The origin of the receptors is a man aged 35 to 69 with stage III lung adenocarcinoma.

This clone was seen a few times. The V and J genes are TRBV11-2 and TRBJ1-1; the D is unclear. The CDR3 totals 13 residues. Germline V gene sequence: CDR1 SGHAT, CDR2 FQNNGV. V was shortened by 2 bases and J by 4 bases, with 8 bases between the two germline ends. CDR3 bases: TGTGCCAGCAGCTTATACCATGGCACTGAAGCTTTCTTT. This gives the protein CASSLYHGTEAFF.

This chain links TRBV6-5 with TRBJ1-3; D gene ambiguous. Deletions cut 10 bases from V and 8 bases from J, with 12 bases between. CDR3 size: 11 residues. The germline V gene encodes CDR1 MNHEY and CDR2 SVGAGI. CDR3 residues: CATQIGYTIYF. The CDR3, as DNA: TGTGCCACCCAGATCGGGTACACCATATATTTT.

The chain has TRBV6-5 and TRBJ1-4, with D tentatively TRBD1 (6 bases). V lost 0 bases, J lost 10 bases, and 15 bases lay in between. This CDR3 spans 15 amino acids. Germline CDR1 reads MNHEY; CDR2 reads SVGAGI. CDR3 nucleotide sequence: TGTGCCAGCAGTTACTCAGGAGACAGGAGGGGAAAACTGTTTTTT. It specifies CASSYSGDRRGKLFF.

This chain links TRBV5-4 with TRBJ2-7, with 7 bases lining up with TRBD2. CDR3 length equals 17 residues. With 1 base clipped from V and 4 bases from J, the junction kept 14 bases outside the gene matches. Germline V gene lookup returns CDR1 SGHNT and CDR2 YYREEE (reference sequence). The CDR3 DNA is TGTGCCAGCAGCTTGAAACCCCCCGCTAGCGGATTATACGAGCAGTACTTC. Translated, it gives CASSLKPPASGLYEQYF.

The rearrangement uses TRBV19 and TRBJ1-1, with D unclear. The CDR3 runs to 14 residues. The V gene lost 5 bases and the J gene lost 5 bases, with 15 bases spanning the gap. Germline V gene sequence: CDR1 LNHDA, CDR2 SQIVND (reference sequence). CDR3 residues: CASSLGLRPTEAFF. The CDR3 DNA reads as TGTGCCAGTAGTCTCGGGCTGAGGCCTACTGAAGCTTTCTTT.

For the CDR3, the DNA is TGTGCCAGCAGCCTACGAGGAAGGGGGACTTCTGCCAAAAACATTCAGTACTTC. Translating it yields CASSLRGRGTSAKNIQYF. The chain links TRBV5-8 to TRBJ2-4; D may match TRBD1 or TRBD2 (6 bases each). The V end was cut by 4 bases, the J end by 1 base, with 21 bases between. The germline gives CDR1 SGHTS, CDR2 YDEGEE. The CDR3 is made up of 18 amino acids.

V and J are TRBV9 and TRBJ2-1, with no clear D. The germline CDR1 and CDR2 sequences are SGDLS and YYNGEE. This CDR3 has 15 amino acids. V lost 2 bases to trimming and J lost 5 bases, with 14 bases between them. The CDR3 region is CASSVRLDLDNEQFF. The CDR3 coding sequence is TGTGCCAGCAGCGTTCGGCTCGACCTCGACAATGAGCAGTTCTTC.

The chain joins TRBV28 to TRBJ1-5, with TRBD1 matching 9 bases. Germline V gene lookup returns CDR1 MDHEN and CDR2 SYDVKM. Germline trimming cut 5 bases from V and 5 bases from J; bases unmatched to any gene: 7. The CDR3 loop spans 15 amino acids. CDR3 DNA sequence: TGTGCCAGCAGTGTCTCCGGGACAGGGCATCAGCCCCAGCATTTT. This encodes CASSVSGTGHQPQHF.